This T cell receptor beta chain originates from a study of blood T cell repertoires in COVID-19. Profiling relied on immunoSEQ multiplex PCR, and the TCRdb table lists in-frame clones only, not all of them. This table holds about 220,000 clones, approximately 84% found once. The CDR3 loop spans 11 amino acids. From germline, CDR1 is SNHLY and CDR2 FYNNEI. V was trimmed by 4 bases and J by 14 bases, leaving 9 bases between them. This receptor was identified in a middle-aged man with active or convalescent COVID-19. The chain couples TRBV2 to TRBJ1-6; D is uncertain. The sequenced material came from peripheral blood. The CDR3 DNA is TGTGCCAGCAGTGTGCGTATTGCCCTCCACTTT. Protein product: CASSVRIALHF.